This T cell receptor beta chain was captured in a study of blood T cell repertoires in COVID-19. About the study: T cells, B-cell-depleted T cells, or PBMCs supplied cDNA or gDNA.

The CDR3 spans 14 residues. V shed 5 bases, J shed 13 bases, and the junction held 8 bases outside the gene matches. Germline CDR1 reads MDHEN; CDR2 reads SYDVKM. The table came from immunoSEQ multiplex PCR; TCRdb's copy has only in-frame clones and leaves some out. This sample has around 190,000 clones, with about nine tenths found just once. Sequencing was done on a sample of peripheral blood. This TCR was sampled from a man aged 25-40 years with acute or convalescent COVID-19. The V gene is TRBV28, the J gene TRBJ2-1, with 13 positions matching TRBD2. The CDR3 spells CASSLQGLAGDQFF. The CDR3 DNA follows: TGTGCCAGCAGTCTCCAAGGACTAGCGGGAGATCAGTTCTTC.